What follows is one TCR beta chain and its context. Its antigen is unidentified. The sample originates from a study of cytomegalovirus exposure and HLA in healthy donors. General observations from the study: The classifier was said to identify cytomegalovirus status with high specificity and sensitivity. TCR association rates varied by HLA locus in a later analysis, with DRB1 highest and HLA-C lowest.

Vbeta (60) and Jbeta (13) primers were used in the PCR. TCRdb's table, derived via immunoSEQ multiplex PCR, lists solely in-frame clones and lacks some. The repertoire has 200,000 to 250,000 clones, over 75% of them found once; the top ten carry 1.5% to 2%. V lost 5 bases to trimming and J lost 4 bases; unmatched junction nucleotides: 5. This CDR3 has 15 residues. The germline V gene encodes CDR1 SGHTA and CDR2 FQGNSA. The chain links TRBV7-2 to TRBJ1-5, with 10 bases identical to TRBD1. Sequencing was performed on PBMCs. The sequence was obtained from a man younger than 35 in good health and CMV-seronegative. This CDR3 reads CASSPGTGVNQPQHF. The CDR3 DNA sequence: TGTGCCAGCAGCCCCGGGACAGGGGTTAATCAGCCCCAGCATTTT.